This note documents a single T cell receptor (beta chain) sequence. The target antigen is unknown. TCRdb's copy holds only in-frame clones and misses some; the assay was immunoSEQ multiplex PCR. This table holds about 110,000 clones, around 90% found once. The CDR3 is made up of 17 amino acids. J lost 7 bases, V lost 3 bases, and 16 bases had no gene match. Germline-derived CDR1 and CDR2 are GTSNPN and SVGIG (reference sequence). This sample was included in a study of siplizumab effects on memory and regulatory T cells. Regarding the study as a whole: Naive T cells, seemingly more diverse than memory cells, seemed major alloresponse contributors. Whether proliferating Tregs in siplizumab cultures suppress was not functionally confirmed. Alloreactive sequences traceable to unstimulated CD4+ memory cells declined significantly under siplizumab.

The sequence derives from a human donor in good health. This chain uses TRBV30 with TRBJ1-1; TRBD1 matches 11 bases. Material for sequencing was Tregs sorted from blood. CDR3 protein: CAWRGGLGQGAFGEAFF. The CDR3 coding sequence is TGTGCCTGGAGGGGAGGTCTCGGACAGGGGGCCTTTGGTGAAGCTTTCTTT.